This entry concerns a single TCR beta chain. The sample originates from a study of blood T cell repertoires in COVID-19. Study overall: Sample material is recorded as cDNA or gDNA derived from T cells, B-cell-depleted T cells, or PBMCs.

The V gene lost 5 bases and the J gene lost 5 bases, with 6 bases spanning the gap. CDR3 length: 11 amino acids. Germline V CDR1 and CDR2: SEHNR, FQNEAQ (reference sequence). The cohort comprised adults aged 18 to 89 years residing in 24 US areas. Sequencing used immunoSEQ multiplex PCR; TCRdb keeps in-frame clones, though not all of them. The sample includes 290,000 or so clones, around nine tenths seen only once; the top ten take under 3%. The gene calls are TRBV7-9 and TRBJ2-5; tentative D call: TRBD2 (5 bases). Sequencing used PBMCs or T cells enriched from blood (not recorded which). The sequence was collected from a woman in her late teens or twenties who had recovered from COVID-19. The CDR3 DNA follows: TGTGCCAGCAGCGAGCGGGAGACCCAGTACTTC. The encoded protein is CASSERETQYF.